The next 8 T cell receptor beta chains were all read from a single sample in a study of shared clonotypes between healthy human individuals. Sequencing used immunoSEQ multiplex PCR; TCRdb keeps in-frame clones, though not all of them. The data hold roughly 2.6 million clones, with more than 90% observed a single time. The sequencing sample was made of naive CD4+ T cells sorted from blood. The subset here: CD45RA+ positively selected. The source of these receptors is a man in his late teens or twenties in good health.

A remark on this clone: This same CDR3 is encoded by further DNA sequences in the sample. This chain links TRBV20-1 with TRBJ2-3; tentatively, D is TRBD1 (6 bases). The germline V gene has CDR1 DFQATT and CDR2 SNEGSKA (reference sequence). The V gene lost 3 bases and the J gene lost 6 bases, with 7 bases spanning the gap. The CDR3 spans 11 residues. The CDR3 protein is CSASTGDTQYF. In DNA, the CDR3 is TGCAGTGCTAGCACAGGGGATACGCAGTATTTT.

For this clone: This CDR3 is also generated by other DNA sequences in the sample. This chain joins TRBV11-2 and TRBJ2-7; 7 bases fit TRBD1. CDR1 and CDR2 (germline): SGHAT, FQNNGV. V was clipped by 4 bases and J by 4 bases; unmatched bases: 7. This CDR3 has 14 residues. The CDR3 here is CASSSRQGVYEQYF. The CDR3, as DNA: TGTGCCAGCAGCTCCAGACAGGGAGTATACGAGCAGTACTTC.

The CDR3 DNA reads as TGTGCCACCCGCGTTGGCAGGGTGAACGAGCAGTACTTC. It translates to CATRVGRVNEQYF. V gene TRBV2 combines with J gene TRBJ2-7, with a possible D match to TRBD1 (5 bases). The CDR3 consists of 13 residues. V lost 10 bases and J lost 5, with 18 bases in between. Germline CDR1 is SNHLY and CDR2 is FYNNEI.

V usage is TRBV25-1 and J usage is TRBJ1-6; 9 bases line up with TRBD1. This CDR3 is 15 amino acids long. Trimming cost V 3 bases and J 7 bases; bases outside gene matches: 4. CDR1 MGHDK and CDR2 SYGVNS come from the germline V gene. The CDR3 reads CASSDGGQGNSPLHF. The CDR3 DNA is TGTGCCAGCAGTGACGGGGGACAGGGAAATTCACCCCTCCACTTT.

Details on this clone: The same CDR3 can be traced to other DNA sequences in this sample. The chain uses TRBV5-1 and TRBJ2-7; 7 bases match TRBD1. Germline V gives CDR1 SGHRS, CDR2 YFSETQ. V lost 0 bases and J lost 4; bases outside the gene matches: 4. CDR3 length: 14 amino acids. CDR3 in DNA: TGCGCCAGCAGCTTGGAGACAGGGTTATACGAGCAGTACTTC. Protein product: CASSLETGLYEQYF.

This chain uses TRBV6-4 with TRBJ2-2; the D gene is possibly TRBD1 (6 bases). V shed 4 bases and J shed 5 bases, with 11 bases lying between them. Germline V lookup: CDR1 MRHNA, CDR2 SNTAGT. There are 14 residues in the CDR3. In DNA, the CDR3 is TGTGCCAGCAGTGCACAGGGCGGTACCGGGGAGCTGTTTTTT. Translated: CASSAQGGTGELFF.

This rearrangement joins TRBV30 to TRBJ1-3; D is uncertain. Germline loops: CDR1 GTSNPN, CDR2 SVGIG (reference sequence). V shed 4 bases and J shed 0 bases, with 10 bases lying between them. The CDR3 totals 14 residues. The CDR3 protein is CAWNPTNSGNTIYF. For the CDR3, the DNA is TGTGCCTGGAACCCGACGAACTCTGGAAACACCATATATTTT.

The gene calls are TRBV7-8 and TRBJ1-5; no clear D. The CDR3 is 14 residues long. Germline V gene sequence: CDR1 SGHVS, CDR2 FQNEAQ. Trimming took off 1 base at V and 5 bases at J, with 9 bases between the two ends. CDR3 nucleotide sequence: TGTGCCAGCAGCTTAGGGCAGCTCGATCAGCCCCAGCATTTT. Translation gives CASSLGQLDQPQHF.